This T cell receptor (beta chain) is from a study of OX40 agonist ivuxolimab in advanced cancers. The study, taken as a whole, reports: People who partly responded at 0.1-3.0 mg/kg had some of the least clonal expansion seen. Which antigen the expanded peripheral T cells recognized is unknown.

The germline CDR1 and CDR2 sequences are WSHSY and SAAADI. V lost 7 bases to trimming and J lost 10 bases, with 14 bases between them. The CDR3 totals 13 residues. Only in-frame clones appear in the TCRdb table, and some are missing; sequencing was by immunoSEQ multiplex PCR. Of under 95,000 clones in the sample, 86% were seen once. As concerns this clone: The target antigen is unknown.

The chain employs TRBV10-2 and TRBJ1-6; TRBD1 is a possible D gene (5 bases). The clonotype originates from an adult with an advanced solid tumor such as melanoma, head and neck, liver or kidney cancer. This specimen consisted of CD4+ or CD8+ T cells sorted from blood, obtained in a trial of the OX40 agonist ivuxolimab. The CDR3 sequence: CASNLGKGSPLHF. Written as DNA, the CDR3 is TGCGCCAGCAATTTAGGGAAGGGGTCACCCCTCCACTTT.